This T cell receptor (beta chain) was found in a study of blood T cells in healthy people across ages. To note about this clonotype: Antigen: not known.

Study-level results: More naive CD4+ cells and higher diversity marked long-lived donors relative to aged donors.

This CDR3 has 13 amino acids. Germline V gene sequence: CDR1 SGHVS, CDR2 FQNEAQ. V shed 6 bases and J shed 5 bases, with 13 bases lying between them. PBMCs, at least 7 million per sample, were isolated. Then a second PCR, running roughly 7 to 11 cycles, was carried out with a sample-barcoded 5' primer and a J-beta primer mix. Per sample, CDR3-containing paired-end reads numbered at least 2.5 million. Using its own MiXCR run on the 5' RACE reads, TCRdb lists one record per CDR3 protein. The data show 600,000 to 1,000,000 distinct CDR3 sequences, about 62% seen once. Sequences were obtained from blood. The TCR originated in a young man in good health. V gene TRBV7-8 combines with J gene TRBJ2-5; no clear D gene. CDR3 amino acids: CASSPTVLETQYF. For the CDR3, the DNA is TGTGCCAGCAGTCCGACCGTGCTGGAGACCCAGTACTTC.